The subject of this entry is one TCR beta chain. The data derive from a study of blood T cell repertoires in COVID-19. Study-wide context: The samples span acute and convalescent COVID-19 from the United States, Italy and Spain. PBMCs, B-cell-depleted T cells, or T cells provided the cDNA or gDNA that made up the material.

Germline CDR1 reads MNHEY; CDR2 reads SMNVEV (reference sequence). V lost 0 bases to trimming and J lost 7 bases, with 12 bases between them. The CDR3 has 14 residues. This table comes from immunoSEQ multiplex PCR, and its TCRdb copy is limited to in-frame clones, with some not included. The profile covers approximately 470,000 clones, with approximately 85% appearing a single time and roughly 3.2% taken by the ten largest. The specimen was peripheral blood. This sequence joins TRBV27 and TRBJ1-1; D ambiguous. The receptor was isolated from a human donor in a cohort sampled during active COVID-19. This CDR3 reads CASSLSGLEGEAFF. The CDR3, as DNA: TGTGCCAGCAGTTTATCTGGGCTCGAAGGTGAAGCTTTCTTT.